This T cell receptor (beta chain) was profiled in a study of T cell responses to AZD1222 COVID-19 vaccine. Points from the study as a whole: The study reported that nearly half of spike-specific TCRs target unmutated variant regions. Females outnumbered males among donors, who were mostly white British; clonal diversity was possibly underestimated.

Sequencing used immunoSEQ multiplex PCR; TCRdb keeps in-frame clones, though not all of them. The sample lists around 140,000 clones, around 90% occurring once. A word on this clone: Its antigen is unidentified.

The analysis combined second doses at about 4 or about 12 weeks. The CDR3 sequence is 14 residues long. The germline V gene encodes CDR1 SGHRS and CDR2 YFSETQ. After removal of 4 bases from V and 7 bases from J, the junction contained 5 bases not matched to a gene. Here the sequenced sample was peripheral blood, taken 28 days after the second AZD1222 dose. The J gene is TRBJ2-2, the V gene TRBV5-1, with 9 positions matching TRBD2. The clonotype originates from an adult who received the AZD1222 COVID-19 vaccine. The CDR3 here is CASSPGLAGGELFF. CDR3 nucleotide sequence: TGCGCCAGCAGCCCGGGACTAGCAGGCGGGGAGCTGTTTTTT.